The rows below give T cell receptor beta chains drawn from one sample of a study of blood T cell repertoires in COVID-19. Here immunoSEQ multiplex PCR was the method, and the copy in TCRdb shows in-frame clones only, minus some. This table holds about 50,000 clones, 75% to 85% found once. The sample taken for sequencing was peripheral blood. These receptors all come from a man aged 40-49 years with acute or convalescent COVID-19. CDR3s include the opening cysteine and the closing phenylalanine or tryptophan.

TRBV6-4,TRBJ2-3,CASSEQGAADTQYF
TRBV2,TRBJ1-3,CASIRQGLSGNTIYF
TRBV2,TRBJ2-5,CASQSRETQYF
TRBV30,TRBJ1-6,CAWSGLGQYNSPLHF
TRBV9,TRBJ2-3,CASSPSGTSDTQYF
TRBV7-8,TRBJ2-1,CASSLAGVGHNEQFF
TRBV30,TRBJ2-1,CAWSVPGTRGYNEQFF
TRBV5-6,TRBJ2-1,CASTRYGAGATYNEQFF
TRBV5-1,TRBJ1-3,CASSPTGEGNTIYF
TRBV6-6,TRBJ2-4,CASSLSDRAKNIQYF
TRBV15,TRBJ1-5,CATSRIDRVIQPQHF
TRBV5-4,TRBJ1-1,CASSLPRGKYTEAFF
TRBV11-2,TRBJ2-7,CASSPSGLAGVYEQYF
TRBV7-9,TRBJ2-5,CASSRTGARETQYF
TRBV18,TRBJ1-1,CASSPGTGGMNTEAFF
TRBV2,TRBJ1-2,CASREDSFYGYTF
TRBV6-5,TRBJ1-1,CASSSPTGGLGAFF
TRBV7-2,TRBJ2-3,CASSLEASGGASSDTQYF
TRBV6-5,TRBJ2-1,CASSSTGFSSYNEQFF
TRBV5-6,TRBJ1-1,CASSSRTGGSEAFF
TRBV5-1,TRBJ2-7,CASRDRGGSYEQYF
TRBV5-1,TRBJ1-2,CASSLGRATYGYTF
TRBV30,TRBJ2-7,CAEHTGGEQYF
TRBV7-2,TRBJ2-2,CASSLAGGMNTGELFF
TRBV19,TRBJ1-1,CASKRQMNTEAFF
TRBV7-9,TRBJ2-7,CASSSGQTGEQYF
TRBV19,TRBJ1-5,CASSISPRGNQPQHF
TRBV6-6,TRBJ2-5,CASSSLGGGETQYF
TRBV7-2,TRBJ2-1,CASTLKPGQGGHEQFF
TRBV19,TRBJ2-1,CASSRFSGGRDEQFF
TRBV5-1,TRBJ2-2,CASSLASPTPTGELFF
TRBV29-1,TRBJ2-1,CSVERSSYNEQFF
TRBV5-6,TRBJ2-7,CASSLRGTSGRYEQYF
TRBV19,TRBJ2-1,CASSIQKAGEQFF
TRBV3-1/TRBV3-2,TRBJ1-2,CASSQEAIPNYGYTF
TRBV2,TRBJ2-1,CASSSGRAVFEQFF
TRBV7-6,TRBJ2-7,CASSPDLNSGRRYEQYF
TRBV7-2,TRBJ2-7,CASSLWPSGSAYEQYF
TRBV27,TRBJ2-3,CASSLDYSDTQYF
TRBV3-1/TRBV3-2,TRBJ2-1,CASSQVRSTGDHNEQFF
TRBV6-5,TRBJ1-5,CASRITDNQPQHF
TRBV27,TRBJ1-5,CASSSGSLGQPQHF
TRBV4-1,TRBJ1-2,CASGDETGGPIDYGYTF
TRBV5-1,TRBJ1-4,CASSPRQAPNEKLFF
TRBV3-1/TRBV3-2,TRBJ2-5,CASSQVGGGPETQYF
TRBV5-5,TRBJ1-2,CASSSAGHSNYGYTF
TRBV19,TRBJ1-3,CASSDPQGAKTNTIYF